The T cell receptor (beta chain) under discussion was sequenced for a study of blood T cells in healthy people across ages. Notes on the study in general: Underestimates were what the diversity estimates from one million T cells were considered to be.

Through a sample-barcoded 5' primer and a J-beta primer mix, a second PCR was run for roughly 6 to 11 cycles. TCRdb itself ran the 5' RACE reads through MiXCR, one entry per CDR3 protein. The sample lists under 1,100,000 distinct CDR3 sequences, approximately 25% seen once, with around 0.75% in the top ten. Turning to this clonotype: The antigen is unknown.

The germline CDR1 and CDR2 sequences are MDHEN and SYDVKM. V lost 1 base, J lost 11 bases, and 11 bases lay in between. The CDR3 sequence is 12 residues long. The same data also contributed to another study, on T cells of mothers and their children. That paper notes: Sample barcodes plus 2-4 random nucleotides came from the M1S primer. The search for persistent microchimeric T cell clones detected none.

Material: blood. This chain links TRBV28 with TRBJ2-5; weak D call: TRBD2 (5 bases). This sequence was found in a girl aged 2 to 9 in good health. The chain's CDR3 is CASSLYAGEQYF. The CDR3 coding sequence is TGTGCCAGCAGTTTATATGCGGGTGAGCAGTACTTC.